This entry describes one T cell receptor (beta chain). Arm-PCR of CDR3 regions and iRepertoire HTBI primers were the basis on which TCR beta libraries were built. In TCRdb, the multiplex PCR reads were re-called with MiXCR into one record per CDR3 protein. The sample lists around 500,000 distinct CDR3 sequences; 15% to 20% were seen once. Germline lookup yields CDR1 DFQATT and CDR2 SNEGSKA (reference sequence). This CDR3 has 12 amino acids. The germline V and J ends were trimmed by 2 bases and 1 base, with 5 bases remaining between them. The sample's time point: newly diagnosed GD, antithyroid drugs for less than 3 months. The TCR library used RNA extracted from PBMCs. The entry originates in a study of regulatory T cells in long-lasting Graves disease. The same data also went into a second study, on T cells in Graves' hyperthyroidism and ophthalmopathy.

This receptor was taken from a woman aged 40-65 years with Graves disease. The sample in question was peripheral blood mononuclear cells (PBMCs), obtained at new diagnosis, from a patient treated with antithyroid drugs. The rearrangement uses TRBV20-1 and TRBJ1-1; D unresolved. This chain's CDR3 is CSARSWNTEAFF. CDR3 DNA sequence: TGCAGTGCTAGATCCTGGAACACTGAAGCTTTCTTT.